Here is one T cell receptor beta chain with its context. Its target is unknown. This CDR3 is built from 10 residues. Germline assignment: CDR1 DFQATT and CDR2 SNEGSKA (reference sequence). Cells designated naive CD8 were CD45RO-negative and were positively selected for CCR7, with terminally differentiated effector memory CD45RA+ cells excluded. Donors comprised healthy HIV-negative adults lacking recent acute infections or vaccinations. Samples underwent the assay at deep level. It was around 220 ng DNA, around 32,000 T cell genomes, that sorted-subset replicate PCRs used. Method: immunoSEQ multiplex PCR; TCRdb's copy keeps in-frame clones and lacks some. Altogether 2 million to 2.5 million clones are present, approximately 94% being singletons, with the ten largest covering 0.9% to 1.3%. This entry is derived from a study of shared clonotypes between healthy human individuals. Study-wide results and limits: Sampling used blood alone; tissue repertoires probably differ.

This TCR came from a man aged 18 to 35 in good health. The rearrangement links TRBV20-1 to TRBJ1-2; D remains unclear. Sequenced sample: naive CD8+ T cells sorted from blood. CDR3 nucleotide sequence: TGCCAGACCCGGGCCTATGGCTACACCTTC. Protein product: CQTRAYGYTF.